Below, 27 T cell receptor beta chains from the same sample are listed, as sequenced in a study of T-cell reconstitution after alpha-beta-depleted transplantation in children. Researchers prepared the TCRbeta library using unique molecular identifiers, the study reports. TCRdb re-called the PCR reads through MiXCR, storing one row per CDR3 protein. The sample lists about 260,000 distinct CDR3 sequences, approximately 8.9% occurring once. Here the sequenced sample was PBMCs, mostly from graft donor cells, taken 180 days after TCRalphabeta/CD19-depleted stem cell transplant. Every receptor here comes from a male patient younger than 18 who had a stem cell transplant for acute lymphoblastic leukemia, so the T cells may come from the graft donor.

This clonotype has ten or more counts. The chain links TRBV7-6 to TRBJ2-7; weak D call: TRBD2 (5 bases). The CDR3 runs to 14 residues. Germline-derived CDR1 and CDR2 are SGHVS and FNYEAQ. The V gene lost 1 base and the J gene lost 5 bases, with 12 bases spanning the gap. CDR3 sequence (DNA): TGTGCCAGCAGCTTAGGGGGAGTTGGCGACGAGCAGTACTTC. As protein: CASSLGGVGDEQYF. The full variable domain, in which reference TRBV7-6 and TRBJ2-7 provide the parts outside the CDR3, is GAGVSQSPRYKVTKRGQDVALRCDPISGHVSLYWYRQALGQGPEFLTYFNYEAQQDKSGLPNDRFSAERPEGSISTLTIQRTEQRDSAMYRCASSLGGVGDEQYFGPGTRLTVT.

Notes on this clonotype: A much larger clone lies one base from this, so it may be a read error. V is TRBV20-1 and J is TRBJ2-1; 16 positions match TRBD2. Looked up from germline, CDR1 is DFQATT and CDR2 is SNEGSKA (reference sequence). CDR3 size: 19 residues. CDR3 loop: CCARDRGLAGGSSYNEQFF. The DNA for the CDR3 is TGCTGTGCTAGAGATCGGGGACTAGCGGGGGGGAGCTCCTACAATGAGCAGTTCTTC.

Ten or more counts support this clonotype. The V and J genes are TRBV28 and TRBJ1-1, with TRBD1 matching over 9 bases. The CDR3 has 13 amino acids. J lost 7 bases, V lost 7 bases, and 7 bases had no gene match. Germline V gene lookup returns CDR1 MDHEN and CDR2 SYDVKM. The CDR3 here is CASTLTGGFEAFF. In DNA form, the CDR3 reads TGTGCCAGCACCCTGACAGGGGGGTTTGAAGCTTTCTTT.

About this clonotype itself: At one end, the junction sequence differs from germline, possibly due to a read error. This chain joins TRBV18 and TRBJ1-1, with 11 positions matching TRBD1. Germline V lookup: CDR1 KGHSH, CDR2 LQKENI. This CDR3 region has 17 residues. The DNA of the CDR3 is TGTGCCAGCTCACCCCGGACAGGGGGCGCGGGGAACACTGAAGCTTACTTT. This sequence encodes CASSPRTGGAGNTEAYF.

This clonotype was counted many times. The chain combines TRBV28 with TRBJ1-6, with TRBD1 matching over 8 bases. The junction had 2 bases not matched to a gene; V was cut back by 0 bases and J by 7 bases. The CDR3 extends over 15 amino acids. Germline loops: CDR1 MDHEN, CDR2 SYDVKM. CDR3 amino acids: CASSLWTGENSPLHF. The CDR3, as DNA: TGTGCCAGCAGTTTATGGACAGGGGAGAATTCACCCCTCCACTTT.

The sample holds a few counts of this clonotype. This rearrangement joins TRBV3-1 to TRBJ1-5; possible D gene TRBD1, 5 bases. The germline CDR1 and CDR2 sequences are LGHDT and YNNKEL (reference sequence). V shed 4 bases and J shed 4 bases, with 14 bases lying between them. The CDR3 consists of 15 residues. CDR3 nucleotides: TGTGCCAGCAGCCGAACCCGGGACGGAAATCAGCCCCAGCATTTT. The encoded protein is CASSRTRDGNQPQHF.

This clonotype was detected many times. This chain links TRBV20-1 with TRBJ1-2; possible D gene TRBD1, 6 bases. Trimming cost V 0 bases and J 7 bases, with 18 bases left between them. The V gene's germline CDR1 is DFQATT and CDR2 SNEGSKA (reference sequence). There are 15 residues in the CDR3. The CDR3 is CSARDKGQGRSGYTF. CDR3 in DNA: TGCAGTGCTAGAGATAAGGGCCAGGGGCGCTCTGGCTACACCTTC.

Many counts were recorded for this clonotype. The chain recombines TRBV12-3 or TRBV12-4 with TRBJ1-5; 7 bases fit TRBD1. The CDR3 sequence is 13 residues long. J was trimmed by 5 bases and V by 6 bases; bases with no gene match: 4. The CDR3 DNA sequence: TGTGCCAGCAGCCGACAGGGCCATCAGCCCCAGCATTTT. Protein sequence: CASSRQGHQPQHF.

This clonotype was seen repeatedly, ten times or more. The gene calls are TRBV29-1 and TRBJ2-2; D perhaps matches TRBD1 (6 bases). V lost 0 bases and J lost 7, with 12 bases in between. From germline, CDR1 is SQVTM and CDR2 ANQGSEA. The CDR3 has 14 residues. Here the CDR3 DNA reads TGCAGCGTTGAAGATAGATCAGGGGACGGGGAGCTGTTTTTT. Its protein product is CSVEDRSGDGELFF.

This clonotype was counted many times. The chain is built from TRBV7-9 and TRBJ2-5, with 8 bases lining up with TRBD1. The V gene's germline CDR1 is SEHNR and CDR2 FQNEAQ (reference sequence). V shed 5 bases, J shed 6 bases, and the junction held 11 bases outside the gene matches. CDR3 length: 15 amino acids. CDR3 sequence (DNA): TGTGCCAGCAGCACGCAAAAACAGGGGGAACAGACCCAGTACTTC. It specifies CASSTQKQGEQTQYF.

This clonotype was recorded at least ten times. CDR3 sequence reads: CASSFKTGQYF. The CDR3 DNA sequence: TGTGCCAGCAGTTTCAAGACTGGTCAGTACTTC. The V and J genes are TRBV12-3 or TRBV12-4 and TRBJ2-7; D is ambiguous. V was cut by 3 bases and J by 10 bases, with 10 bases left in between. This CDR3 spans 11 amino acids.

This clonotype was observed many times. The genes are TRBV7-7 and TRBJ2-1, with TRBD1 matching over 10 bases. Looked up from germline, CDR1 is SSHAT and CDR2 is FNYEAQ (reference sequence). This CDR3 is built from 15 residues. Losses at the gene ends were 5 bases for V and 7 bases for J; bases not matched to a gene: 8. As DNA, the CDR3 is TGTGCCAGCAGCCGGACGACGGACAGGGGGAATGAGCAGTTCTTC. It translates to CASSRTTDRGNEQFF.

In regard to this clonotype: Being one base from a much bigger clone, this may be a read error. The chain combines TRBV7-2 with TRBJ1-1; D ambiguous. Germline V lookup: CDR1 SGHTA, CDR2 FQGNSA. The CDR3 length is 12 residues. CDR3 in DNA: TGTGCCAGCAGCCCTCACGGGTCTGAAGCTCTCTTT. Translation gives CASSPHGSEALF.

This clonotype occurred many times. The gene calls are TRBV20-1 and TRBJ1-2, with TRBD1 identical over 9 bases. The germline V gene encodes CDR1 DFQATT and CDR2 SNEGSKA (reference sequence). The length of the CDR3 is 11 residues. Trimming removed 7 bases from V and 7 bases from J; junction bases left unmatched: 4. The CDR3 DNA follows: TGCAGTGTAACGACAGGGGGTGGCTACACCTTC. Protein sequence: CSVTTGGGYTF.

This clonotype was detected ten times or more. The J gene is TRBJ1-4, the V gene TRBV4-1, with D possibly matching TRBD1 (6 bases). CDR1 is MGHRA, CDR2 YSYEKL, per germline. The CDR3 loop spans 14 amino acids. V was shortened by 4 bases and J by 7 bases, with 13 bases between the two germline ends. CDR3 DNA: TGCGCCAGCAGCCCTGGACAGCCCCTTGAAAAACTGTTTTTT. Translated, it gives CASSPGQPLEKLFF.

This clonotype was seen many times. The chain carries TRBV7-6 and TRBJ2-7; D is unclear. Trimming shortened V by 2 bases and J by 2 bases, and 13 bases separated the two germline ends. Germline V CDR1 and CDR2: SGHVS, FNYEAQ. CDR3 size: 15 residues. CDR3 nucleotide sequence: TGTGCCAGCAGCTTAAGGCTAGATCCCACCTACGAGCAGTACTTC. Its protein product is CASSLRLDPTYEQYF.

This clonotype was recorded many times. The chain couples TRBV20-1 to TRBJ2-7; no definite D call. V lost 7 bases to trimming and J lost 0 bases, with 10 bases between them. CDR3 length equals 12 residues. Germline CDR1 is DFQATT and CDR2 is SNEGSKA (reference sequence). This CDR3 is CSVGADSYEQYF. The CDR3 DNA reads as TGCAGTGTAGGTGCAGACTCCTACGAGCAGTACTTC.

This clonotype was recorded many times. The chain is built from TRBV12-5 and TRBJ2-7, with 11 bases matching TRBD2. J was trimmed by 0 bases and V by 0 bases; bases with no gene match: 19. Per the germline V gene, CDR1 is LGHNT and CDR2 is FRNRAP. The CDR3 runs to 22 residues. The CDR3 loop reads CASGLVPHSWLAGGLSSYEQYF. The DNA for the CDR3 is TGTGCTAGTGGTTTGGTACCCCATTCGTGGCTAGCGGGGGGCCTGAGCTCCTACGAGCAGTACTTC.

This clonotype has a count of ten or more. The chain uses TRBV24-1 and TRBJ2-5; D is undetermined. The CDR3 is made up of 15 amino acids. Trimming pared 4 bases from V and 1 base from J, leaving 12 bases between. Germline-derived CDR1 and CDR2 are KGHDR and SFDVKD. Here the CDR3 DNA reads TGTGCCACCAGTGAGCAGCAAGCGTTCCAAGAGACCCAGTACTTC. Encoded protein: CATSEQQAFQETQYF.

Many counts were recorded for this clonotype. The CDR3 region is CASRIGSGGYTF. In DNA, the CDR3 is TGTGCCAGCCGTATAGGAAGCGGGGGCTACACCTTC. The genes are TRBV6-5 and TRBJ1-2; D call uncertain. The V gene lost 8 bases and the J gene lost 8 bases, with 15 bases spanning the gap. In germline, CDR1 is MNHEY, CDR2 SVGAGI. This CDR3 is built from 12 residues.

This clonotype was detected many times. The chain is built from TRBV6-1 and TRBJ2-5, with TRBD2 identical over 10 bases. CDR1 is MNHNS and CDR2 is SASEGT in the germline V gene. The junction had 4 bases not matched to a gene; V was cut back by 2 bases and J by 4 bases. There are 15 residues in the CDR3. The CDR3 DNA follows: TGTGCCAGCAGTGAAAGGTTAGCGGGAGGAGAGACCCAGTACTTC. Residues: CASSERLAGGETQYF.

For this clonotype: A much larger clone is a single base away; this may be a read error. This chain uses TRBV25-1 with TRBJ2-1, with D unclear. Trimming removed 3 bases from V and 8 bases from J, with 23 bases in between. The CDR3 contains 17 residues. Germline V CDR1 and CDR2: MGHDK, SYGVNS. This CDR3 reads CASSDFWYGTSTDEQFF. In DNA form, the CDR3 reads TGTGCCAGCAGTGACTTCTGGTACGGCACCTCTACAGATGAGCAGTTCTTC.

This clonotype was observed many times. The gene calls are TRBV7-6 and TRBJ1-3; unclear D gene. This CDR3 has 17 residues. Germline CDR1 is SGHVS and CDR2 is FNYEAQ. V lost 1 base and J lost 3, with 16 bases in between. The CDR3 loop is CASSLVRGMTNGNTIYF. The CDR3 DNA reads TGTGCCAGCAGCTTAGTAAGAGGAATGACTAATGGAAACACCATATATTTT. The entire variable domain, with the rest obtained from reference TRBV7-6 and TRBJ1-3, is as follows: GAGVSQSPRYKVTKRGQDVALRCDPISGHVSLYWYRQALGQGPEFLTYFNYEAQQDKSGLPNDRFSAERPEGSISTLTIQRTEQRDSAMYRCASSLVRGMTNGNTIYFGEGSWLTVV.

This clonotype was seen many times. This sequence joins TRBV21-1 and TRBJ1-6; the table assigns TRBD1, which was not confirmed against the DNA. TRBV21-1 is noted as a pseudogene. The CDR3 has 16 amino acids. In nucleotides, the CDR3 is TGTGCCAGCAGCTCCCGTAGGGCAGGGGATAGTTCACCCCTCCACTTT. This encodes CASSSRRAGDSSPLHF.

This clonotype was seen repeatedly, ten times or more. The chain uses TRBV9 and TRBJ2-1; D uncertain. Per germline, CDR1 SGDLS and CDR2 YYNGEE. V was shortened by 0 bases and J by 1 base, with 2 bases between the two germline ends. This CDR3 region has 13 residues. The CDR3 DNA reads TGTGCCAGCAGCGTAGGTTCCTACAATGAGCAGTTCTTC. It codes for CASSVGSYNEQFF.

This clonotype appeared many times. The chain carries TRBV12-3 or TRBV12-4 and TRBJ1-3; no clear D gene. Between the trimmed V and J ends, which lost 6 bases and 0 bases, there was a span of 18 bases. CDR3 length: 17 amino acids. The CDR3 DNA follows: TGTGCCAGCAGCCCTGCCTTGAGGCTGTTCTCTGGAAACACCATATATTTT. Its protein is CASSPALRLFSGNTIYF.

This clonotype was seen many times. This chain uses TRBV10-3 with TRBJ2-2; D gene uncertain. This CDR3 is 13 amino acids long. CDR1 and CDR2 (germline): ENHRY, SYGVKD. With 6 bases removed from V and 2 bases from J, the gap between germline ends came to 7 bases. The CDR3 DNA reads TGTGCCATCAGGGGCCGTAACACCGGGGAGCTGTTTTTT. Translation gives CAIRGRNTGELFF.